The next 14 T cell receptor beta chains were all read from a single sample in a study of cytomegalovirus exposure and HLA in healthy donors. PCR amplification relied on 60 Vbeta primers (plus 13 Jbeta primers). Measured with immunoSEQ multiplex PCR; TCRdb has only the in-frame clones, and not every one. The sample consists of about 160,000 clones, 65% to 80% of them appearing once. The sequenced material came from PBMCs. The receptors originated from a woman between 40 and 55 years old in good health and CMV-seropositive.

This clone turned up a few times. This chain connects TRBV6-5 to TRBJ1-4; TRBD1 might be the D (5 bases). The CDR3 consists of 15 residues. Deletions cut 5 bases from V and 8 bases from J, with 18 bases between. From germline, CDR1 is MNHEY and CDR2 SVGAGI. The CDR3 sequence: CASSTMGLGREKLFF. The CDR3 DNA reads as TGTGCCAGCAGTACGATGGGACTGGGGAGGGAAAAACTGTTTTTT.

The chain employs TRBV18 and TRBJ1-1; the match to TRBD1 covers 11 bases. From germline, CDR1 is KGHSH and CDR2 LQKENI. The CDR3 is 15 amino acids. V trimming: 6 bases; J trimming: 3 bases; junction bases outside the gene matches: 6. DNA of the CDR3: TGTGCCAGCTCCTCCGGGGGACAGGGGGACACTGAAGCTTTCTTT. It translates to CASSSGGQGDTEAFF. The variable domain in full, with the rest retrieved from reference TRBV18 and TRBJ1-1, is NAGVMQNPRHLVRRRGQEARLRCSPMKGHSHVYWYRQLPEEGLKFMVYLQKENIIDESGMPKERFSAEFPKEGPSILRIQQVVRGDSAAYFCASSSGGQGDTEAFFGQGTRLTVV.

CDR3 sequence (DNA): TGTGCCAGCAGCTTAACCGGGAAACCCAATGAAAAACTGTTTTTT. Amino acids: CASSLTGKPNEKLFF. The chain joins TRBV7-3 to TRBJ1-4; D is uncertain. The CDR3 consists of 15 residues. CDR1 and CDR2 from the germline V gene are SGHTA and FQGTGA. The germline V and J ends were trimmed by 0 bases and 5 bases, with 10 bases remaining between them.

In its sample, this clone was seen a few times. One junction end does not reproduce the germline sequence, and a read error may be involved. The gene calls are TRBV2 and TRBJ2-4; no clear D. Germline CDR1 SNHLY, CDR2 FYNNEI. The CDR3 is 15 residues long. CDR3 DNA sequence: TGTGCCAGCAGTGAACTGGGTAACGACAAAAACAGTCAGTACTTC. Its translation is CASSELGNDKNSQYF.

In this sample, this clone turned up a few times. V and J are TRBV6-5 and TRBJ2-2; D gene unclear. Germline CDR1 and CDR2: MNHEY and SVGAGI. This CDR3 is 14 amino acids long. V lost 5 bases and J 2 bases, leaving 9 bases between the germline ends. CDR3 bases: TGTGCCAGCAGTCATACTCGTAACACCGGGGAGCTGTTTTTT. This sequence encodes CASSHTRNTGELFF.

The CDR3 region has the DNA TGTGCCAGCAGCTTGGAGGGGAACTATGGCTACACCTTC. Amino acids: CASSLEGNYGYTF. The V gene is TRBV5-4, the J gene TRBJ1-2; D may be TRBD1 (5 bases). The CDR3 is 13 residues long. Germline V gene data show CDR1 as SGHNT and CDR2 as YYREEE (reference sequence). With 0 bases removed from V and 2 bases from J, the gap between germline ends came to 5 bases.

The V call is TRBV30, the J call TRBJ1-1; D is unclear. V was trimmed by 0 bases and J by 1 base, leaving 9 bases between them. The CDR3 consists of 14 residues. Germline V lookup: CDR1 GTSNPN, CDR2 SVGIG (reference sequence). Written as DNA, the CDR3 is TGTGCCTGGAGTGTAGGAGAGGGGAACACTGAAGCTTTCTTT. Its translation is CAWSVGEGNTEAFF.

V is TRBV19 and J is TRBJ1-4; D ambiguous. The germline gives CDR1 LNHDA, CDR2 SQIVND (reference sequence). The V end lost 0 bases, the J end lost 8 bases, and 7 bases lay between the germline ends. The CDR3 consists of 13 residues. Written as DNA, the CDR3 is TGTGCCAGTAGTATAGATCGCGGGGAAAAACTGTTTTTT. The encoded protein is CASSIDRGEKLFF.

This CDR3 reads CASNRDLNTEAFF. The CDR3 DNA follows: TGTGCCAGCAACCGGGACTTAAACACTGAAGCTTTCTTT. The chain combines TRBV2 with TRBJ1-1; a weak D match, TRBD1 (5 bases). Deletions cut 7 bases from V and 2 bases from J, with 11 bases between. This CDR3 has 13 residues. Germline values: CDR1 SNHLY, CDR2 FYNNEI.

This clone has a handful of counts. This chain connects TRBV18 to TRBJ1-1; 7 nucleotides align to TRBD1. The length of the CDR3 is 16 residues. The ends lost 3 bases at V and 2 bases at J; junction bases unmatched: 9. CDR1 is KGHSH, CDR2 LQKENI, per germline. This CDR3 reads CASSPFIGGANTEAFF. CDR3 DNA: TGTGCCAGCTCACCCTTCATAGGGGGCGCAAACACTGAAGCTTTCTTT.

This sequence joins TRBV10-3 and TRBJ1-2; the D is unclear. Deletions cut 4 bases from V and 1 base from J, with 13 bases between. This CDR3 region has 15 residues. Germline V CDR1 and CDR2: ENHRY, SYGVKD. The DNA of the CDR3 is TGTGCCATCAGTGGCATGGGAGAGGGTAACTATGGCTACACCTTC. The encoded protein is CAISGMGEGNYGYTF.

The V and J genes are TRBV5-1 and TRBJ2-3, with TRBD2 identical over 9 bases. Germline V gene lookup returns CDR1 SGHRS and CDR2 YFSETQ. The CDR3 runs to 14 residues. V lost 5 bases and J lost 2; bases outside the gene matches: 3. In DNA form, the CDR3 reads TGCGCCAGCAGTCGCGGGGGGGACACAGATACGCAGTATTTT. Its translation: CASSRGGDTDTQYF.

V and J are TRBV2 and TRBJ2-7; possibly TRBD2 for D (6 bases). The CDR3 sequence is 12 residues long. From germline, CDR1 is SNHLY and CDR2 FYNNEI. V lost 8 bases and J lost 4, with 12 bases in between. CDR3 sequence (DNA): TGTGCCAGCCACCCGGCGGGGTACGAGCAGTACTTC. Amino acids: CASHPAGYEQYF.

The chain recombines TRBV9 with TRBJ1-2; TRBD1 matches at 9 bases. V dropped 0 bases and J dropped 6; count of bases not matched to a gene: 6. Germline-derived CDR1 and CDR2 are SGDLS and YYNGEE. The CDR3 totals 15 residues. The CDR3 sequence: CASSVEIGTGNGYTF. The CDR3 DNA is TGTGCCAGCAGCGTAGAAATTGGGACAGGGAATGGCTACACCTTC.